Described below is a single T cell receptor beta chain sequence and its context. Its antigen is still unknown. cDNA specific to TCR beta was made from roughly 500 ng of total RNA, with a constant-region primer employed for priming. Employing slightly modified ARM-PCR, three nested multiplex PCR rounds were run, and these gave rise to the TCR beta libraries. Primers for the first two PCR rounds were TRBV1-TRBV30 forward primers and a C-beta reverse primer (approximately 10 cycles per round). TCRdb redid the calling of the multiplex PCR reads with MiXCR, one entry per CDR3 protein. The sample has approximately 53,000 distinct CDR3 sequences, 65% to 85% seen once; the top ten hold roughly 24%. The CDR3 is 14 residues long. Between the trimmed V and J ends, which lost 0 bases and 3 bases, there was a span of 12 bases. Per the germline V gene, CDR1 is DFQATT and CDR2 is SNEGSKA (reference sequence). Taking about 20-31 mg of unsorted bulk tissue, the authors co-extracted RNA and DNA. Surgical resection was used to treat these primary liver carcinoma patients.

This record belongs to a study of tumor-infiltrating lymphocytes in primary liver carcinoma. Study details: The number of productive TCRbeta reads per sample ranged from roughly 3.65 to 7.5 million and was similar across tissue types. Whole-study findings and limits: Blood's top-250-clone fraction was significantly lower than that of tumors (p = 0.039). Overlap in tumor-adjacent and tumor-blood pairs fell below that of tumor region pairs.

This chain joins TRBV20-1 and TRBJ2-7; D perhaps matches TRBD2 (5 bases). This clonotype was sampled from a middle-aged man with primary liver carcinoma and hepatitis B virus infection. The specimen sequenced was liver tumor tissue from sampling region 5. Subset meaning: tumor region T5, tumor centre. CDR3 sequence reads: CSARESRGVYEQYF. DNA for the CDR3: TGCAGTGCTAGAGAATCCCGGGGAGTCTACGAGCAGTACTTC.